This entry describes one T cell receptor beta chain. Its target is not known. This specimen belongs to a study of blood T cells in healthy people across ages. With each sample, at least 5 micrograms of total RNA were extracted. Study-level results: Age brought a roughly linear fall in TCR beta diversity measured per million T cells. Strong correlation linked observed beta diversity and percent naive T cells.

Sample-barcoded 5' priming and a J-beta primer mix drove a second PCR of about 6 to 12 cycles. Sequencing recovered at least 3 million CDR3-containing paired-end reads from each sample. TCRdb re-derived calls from the 5' RACE reads in MiXCR, one entry per CDR3 protein. The top ten hold 18% of the sample, which has about 1 million distinct CDR3 sequences, under 55% seen once. The sequence derives from a woman aged 60-75 years in good health. The sample consisted of blood.

The CDR3 protein is CASSLSGQVWNEQFF. CDR3 DNA sequence: TGTGCCAGCAGTTTATCGGGACAGGTTTGGAATGAGCAGTTCTTC. V usage is TRBV27 and J usage is TRBJ2-1; 8 nucleotides match TRBD1. The ends lost 0 bases at V and 7 bases at J; junction bases unmatched: 5. This CDR3 is 15 amino acids long. Germline assignment: CDR1 MNHEY and CDR2 SMNVEV (reference sequence).